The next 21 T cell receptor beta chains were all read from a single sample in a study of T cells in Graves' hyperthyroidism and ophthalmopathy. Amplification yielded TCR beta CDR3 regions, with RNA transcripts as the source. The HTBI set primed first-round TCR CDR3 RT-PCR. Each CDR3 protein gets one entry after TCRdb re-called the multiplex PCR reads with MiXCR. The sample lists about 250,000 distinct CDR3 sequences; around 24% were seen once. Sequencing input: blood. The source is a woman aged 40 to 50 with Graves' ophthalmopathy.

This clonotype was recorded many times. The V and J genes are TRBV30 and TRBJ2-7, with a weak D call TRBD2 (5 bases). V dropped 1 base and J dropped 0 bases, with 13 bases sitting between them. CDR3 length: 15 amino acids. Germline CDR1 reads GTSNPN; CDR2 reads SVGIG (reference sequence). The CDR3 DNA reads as TGTGCCTGGAGTGGAGGGCTAGTTACCTCCTACGAGCAGTACTTC. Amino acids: CAWSGGLVTSYEQYF.

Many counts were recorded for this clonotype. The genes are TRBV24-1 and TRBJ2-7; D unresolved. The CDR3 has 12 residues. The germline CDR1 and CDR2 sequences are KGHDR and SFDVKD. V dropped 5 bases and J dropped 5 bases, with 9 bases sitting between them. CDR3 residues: CATSGGTDEQYF. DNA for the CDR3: TGTGCCACCAGTGGGGGAACGGACGAGCAGTACTTC.

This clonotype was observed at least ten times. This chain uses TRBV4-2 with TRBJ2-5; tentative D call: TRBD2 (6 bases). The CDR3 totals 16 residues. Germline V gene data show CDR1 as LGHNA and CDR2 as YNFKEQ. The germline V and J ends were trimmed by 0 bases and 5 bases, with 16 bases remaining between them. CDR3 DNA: TGTGCCAGCAGCCAAGATGGAGCGGGCGGGGTGGAGACCCAGTACTTC. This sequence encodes CASSQDGAGGVETQYF.

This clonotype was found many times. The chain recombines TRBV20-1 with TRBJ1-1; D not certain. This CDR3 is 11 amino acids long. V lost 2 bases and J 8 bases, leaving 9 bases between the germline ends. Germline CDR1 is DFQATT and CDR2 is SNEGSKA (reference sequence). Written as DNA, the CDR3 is TGCAGTGCTAGATTCCGGCTAGAAGCTTTCTTT. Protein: CSARFRLEAFF.

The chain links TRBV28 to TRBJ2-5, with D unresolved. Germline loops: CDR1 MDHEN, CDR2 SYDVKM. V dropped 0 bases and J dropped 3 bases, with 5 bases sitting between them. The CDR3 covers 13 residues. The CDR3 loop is CASSLWAEETQYF. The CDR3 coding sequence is TGTGCCAGCAGTTTATGGGCAGAAGAGACCCAGTACTTC.

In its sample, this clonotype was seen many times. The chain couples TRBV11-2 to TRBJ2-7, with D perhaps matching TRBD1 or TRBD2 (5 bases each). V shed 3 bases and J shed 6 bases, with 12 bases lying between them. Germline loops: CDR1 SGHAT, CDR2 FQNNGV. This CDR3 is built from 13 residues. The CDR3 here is CASSFRLGTEQYF. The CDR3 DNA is TGTGCCAGCAGCTTCCGCCTAGGGACCGAGCAGTACTTC.

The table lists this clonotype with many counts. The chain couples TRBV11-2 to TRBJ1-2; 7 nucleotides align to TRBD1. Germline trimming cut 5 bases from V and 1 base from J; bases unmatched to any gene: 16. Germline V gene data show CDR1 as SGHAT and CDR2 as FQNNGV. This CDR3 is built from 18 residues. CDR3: CASSPFLDRSPINYGYTF. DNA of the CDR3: TGTGCCAGCAGCCCTTTTCTGGACAGGTCACCAATTAACTATGGCTACACCTTC.

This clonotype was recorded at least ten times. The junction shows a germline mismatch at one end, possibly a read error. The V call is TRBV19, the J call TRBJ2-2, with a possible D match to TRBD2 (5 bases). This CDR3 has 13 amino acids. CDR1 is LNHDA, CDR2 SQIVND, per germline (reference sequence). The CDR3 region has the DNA TGTGCCAGTCCAGGTCCCAACACCGGGGAGCCGTTTTTT. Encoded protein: CASPGPNTGEPFF.

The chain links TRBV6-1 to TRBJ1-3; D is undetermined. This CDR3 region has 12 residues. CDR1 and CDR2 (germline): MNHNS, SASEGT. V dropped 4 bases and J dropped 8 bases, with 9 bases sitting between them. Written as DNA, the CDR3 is TGTGCCAGCAGTGTGGCTCGAGACACCATATATTTT. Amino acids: CASSVARDTIYF.

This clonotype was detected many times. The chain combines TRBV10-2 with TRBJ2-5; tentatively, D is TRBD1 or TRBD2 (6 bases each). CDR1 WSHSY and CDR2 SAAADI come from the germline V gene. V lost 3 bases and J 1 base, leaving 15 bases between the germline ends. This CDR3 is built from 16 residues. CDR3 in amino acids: CASSDPGARSQETQYF. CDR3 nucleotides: TGCGCCAGCAGTGATCCGGGGGCGCGATCCCAAGAGACCCAGTACTTC.

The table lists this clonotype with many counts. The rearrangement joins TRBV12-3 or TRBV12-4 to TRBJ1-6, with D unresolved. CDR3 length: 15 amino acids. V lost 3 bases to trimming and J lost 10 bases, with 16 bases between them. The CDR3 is CASSFGSGSGSPLHF. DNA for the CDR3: TGTGCCAGCAGTTTTGGGTCCGGGTCGGGGTCACCCCTCCACTTT.

CDR3 protein: CASSLAGSKETQYF. The CDR3 bases are TGCGCCAGCAGCTTGGCCGGAAGTAAAGAGACCCAGTACTTC. The chain links TRBV5-1 to TRBJ2-5; D is unclear. The CDR3 is made up of 14 amino acids. V was shortened by 0 bases and J by 3 bases, with 9 bases between the two germline ends. Germline CDR1 and CDR2: SGHRS and YFSETQ.

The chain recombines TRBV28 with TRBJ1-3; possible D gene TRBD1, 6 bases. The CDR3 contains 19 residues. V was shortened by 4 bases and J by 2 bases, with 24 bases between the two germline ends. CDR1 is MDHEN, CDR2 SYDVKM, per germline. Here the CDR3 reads CASSSIRGAVARTGNTIYF. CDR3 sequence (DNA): TGTGCCAGCAGTTCCATTCGGGGGGCGGTAGCTCGCACTGGAAACACCATATATTTT.

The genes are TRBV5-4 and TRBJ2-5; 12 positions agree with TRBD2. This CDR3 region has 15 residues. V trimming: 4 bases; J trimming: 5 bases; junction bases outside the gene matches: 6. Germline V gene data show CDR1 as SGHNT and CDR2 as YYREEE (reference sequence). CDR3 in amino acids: CASSHRLAGVETQYF. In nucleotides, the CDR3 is TGTGCCAGCAGCCACCGACTAGCGGGGGTGGAGACCCAGTACTTC.

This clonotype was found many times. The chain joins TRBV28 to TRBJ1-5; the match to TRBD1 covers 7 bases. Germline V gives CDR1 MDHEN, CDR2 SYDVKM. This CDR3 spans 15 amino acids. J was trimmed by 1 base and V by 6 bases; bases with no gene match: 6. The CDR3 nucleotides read TGTGCCAGCAGATACAGGGGAGCGAGCAATCAGCCCCAGCATTTT. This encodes CASRYRGASNQPQHF. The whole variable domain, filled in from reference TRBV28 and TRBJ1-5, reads DVKVTQSSRYLVKRTGEKVFLECVQDMDHENMFWYRQDPGLGLRLIYFSYDVKMKEKGDIPEGYSVSREKKERFSLILESASTNQTSMYLCASRYRGASNQPQHFGDGTRLSIL.

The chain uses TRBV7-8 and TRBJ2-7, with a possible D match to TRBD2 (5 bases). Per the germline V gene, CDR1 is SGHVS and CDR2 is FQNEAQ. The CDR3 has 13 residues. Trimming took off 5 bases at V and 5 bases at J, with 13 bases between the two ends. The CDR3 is CASSERWGDEQYF. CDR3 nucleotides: TGTGCCAGCAGCGAAAGATGGGGAGACGAGCAGTACTTC. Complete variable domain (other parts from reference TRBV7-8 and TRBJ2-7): GAGVSQSPRYKVAKRGQDVALRCDPISGHVSLFWYQQALGQGPEFLTYFQNEAQLDKSGLPSDRFFAERPEGSVSTLKIQRTQQEDSAVYLCASSERWGDEQYFGPGTRLTVT.

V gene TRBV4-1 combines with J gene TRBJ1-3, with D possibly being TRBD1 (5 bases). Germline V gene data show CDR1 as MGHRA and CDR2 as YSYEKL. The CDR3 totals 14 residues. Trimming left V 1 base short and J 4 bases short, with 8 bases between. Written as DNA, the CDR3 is TGCGCCAGCAGCCAAGTGGGGCACGGAAACACCATATATTTT. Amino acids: CASSQVGHGNTIYF.

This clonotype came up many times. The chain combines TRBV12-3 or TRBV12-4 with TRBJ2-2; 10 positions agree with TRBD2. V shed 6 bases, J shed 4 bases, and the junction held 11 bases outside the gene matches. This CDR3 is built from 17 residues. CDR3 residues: CASRPHLAGVFTGELFF. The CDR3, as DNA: TGTGCCAGCAGACCCCATCTAGCGGGAGTGTTCACCGGGGAGCTGTTTTTT.

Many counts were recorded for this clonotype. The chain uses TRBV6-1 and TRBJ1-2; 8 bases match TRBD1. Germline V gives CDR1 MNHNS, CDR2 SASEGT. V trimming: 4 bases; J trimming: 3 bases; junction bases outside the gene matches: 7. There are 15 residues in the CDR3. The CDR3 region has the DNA TGTGCCAGCAGTGGGAGGGAGACAGGGGACTATGGCTACACCTTC. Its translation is CASSGRETGDYGYTF.

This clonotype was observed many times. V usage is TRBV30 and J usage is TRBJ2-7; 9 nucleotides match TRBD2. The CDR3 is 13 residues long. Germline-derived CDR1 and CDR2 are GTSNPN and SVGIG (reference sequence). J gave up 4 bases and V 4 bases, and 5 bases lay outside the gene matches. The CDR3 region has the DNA TGTGCCTGGAAGACTAGCGGAGCGTACGAGCAGTACTTC. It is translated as CAWKTSGAYEQYF.

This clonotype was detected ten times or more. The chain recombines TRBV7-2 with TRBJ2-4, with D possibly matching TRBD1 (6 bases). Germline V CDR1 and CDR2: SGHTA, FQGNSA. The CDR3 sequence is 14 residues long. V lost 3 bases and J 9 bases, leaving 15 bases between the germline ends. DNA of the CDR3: TGTGCCAGCAGCTTTAGTAAGAGGGGGAGCATTCAGTACTTC. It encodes CASSFSKRGSIQYF.